This TCR beta chain was identified in a study of blood T cell repertoires in COVID-19. Assay used: immunoSEQ multiplex PCR; TCRdb lists only in-frame clones, some missing. This sample carries around 300,000 clones, just under 90% of them seen once, and the ten largest clones take 1.9%. This CDR3 spans 17 amino acids. Trimming cost V 0 bases and J 2 bases; bases outside gene matches: 9. The germline gives CDR1 SGHDN, CDR2 FVKESK. The genes are TRBV14 and TRBJ2-7, with TRBD2 identical over 8 bases. The origin of this receptor is a woman aged 60 to 75 who had recovered from COVID-19. The sample consisted of PBMCs or T cells enriched from blood (not recorded which). This CDR3 reads CASSQDRASGGAYEQYF. The CDR3 DNA is TGTGCCAGCAGCCAAGATAGAGCCAGCGGGGGAGCCTACGAGCAGTACTTC.